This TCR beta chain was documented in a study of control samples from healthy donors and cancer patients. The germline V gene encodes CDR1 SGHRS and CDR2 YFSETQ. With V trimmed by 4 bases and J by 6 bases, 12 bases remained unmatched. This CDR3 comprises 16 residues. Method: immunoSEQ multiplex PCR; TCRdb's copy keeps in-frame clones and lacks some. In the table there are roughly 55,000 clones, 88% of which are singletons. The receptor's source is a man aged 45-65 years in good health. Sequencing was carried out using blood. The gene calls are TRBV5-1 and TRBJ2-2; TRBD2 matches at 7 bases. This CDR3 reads CASSPLGGARSGELFF. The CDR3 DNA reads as TGCGCCAGCAGCCCATTGGGAGGGGCAAGGTCCGGGGAGCTGTTTTTT.